The subject of this entry is one TCR beta chain. The entry originates in a study of blood T cell repertoires in COVID-19. At the level of the study: Sites in the United States, Italy and Spain provided acute and convalescent COVID-19 samples. T cells, B-cell-depleted T cells, or PBMCs provided the cDNA or gDNA that served as material.

V lost 0 bases and J lost 8, with 6 bases in between. The CDR3 is 12 residues long. Germline V CDR1 and CDR2: SGDLS, YYNGEE. Per the authors' pipeline: Quantification of nucleated cells was approximated via reference gene primer amplification. The table came from immunoSEQ multiplex PCR; TCRdb's copy has only in-frame clones and leaves some out. D and trimming come from the DNA, and the V and J calls and clone size come from that table. The table lists 18,000 or so clones, approximately 91% of them singletons. The TCR originated in a man aged 40-49 years with active COVID-19. Sequencing input: peripheral blood. The chain links TRBV9 to TRBJ2-1, with a tentative D call TRBD1 (6 bases). CDR3 sequence reads: CASSVEGDEQFF. In DNA, the CDR3 is TGTGCCAGCAGCGTAGAGGGGGATGAGCAGTTCTTC.